This passage covers 20 T cell receptor beta chains from one sample sequenced in a study of blood T cell repertoires in COVID-19. Using immunoSEQ multiplex PCR, the repertoire was profiled, and TCRdb retains in-frame clones only, with some absent. The data show roughly 250,000 clones, approximately 83% seen once. Material: PBMCs or T cells enriched from blood (not recorded which). The source of these receptors is a woman aged 45 to 65 who had recovered from COVID-19.

V usage is TRBV27 and J usage is TRBJ1-1, with D possibly TRBD1 on 6 matching bases. The CDR3 is 13 residues long. Per germline, CDR1 MNHEY and CDR2 SMNVEV (reference sequence). V lost 6 bases and J 2 bases, leaving 10 bases between the germline ends. CDR3 residues: CASSWTVNTEAFF. Written as DNA, the CDR3 is TGTGCCAGCAGCTGGACAGTAAACACTGAAGCTTTCTTT.

This chain connects TRBV4-1 to TRBJ2-1; D possibly corresponds to TRBD2 (7 bases). Looked up from germline, CDR1 is MGHRA and CDR2 is YSYEKL. This CDR3 has 17 amino acids. V gave up 5 bases and J gave up 8 bases, with 25 bases separating them. CDR3 sequence reads: CASSTRGGGASFDEQFF. The CDR3 nucleotides are TGCGCCAGCAGCACCCGTGGGGGGGGCGCTTCGTTTGATGAGCAGTTCTTC.

The genes are TRBV2 and TRBJ2-1; 11 nucleotides agree with TRBD2. Germline values: CDR1 SNHLY, CDR2 FYNNEI. With 6 bases clipped from V and 4 bases from J, the junction kept 5 bases outside the gene matches. CDR3 length equals 15 residues. The CDR3 loop is CASSGTSGLYNEQFF. CDR3 DNA: TGTGCCAGCAGCGGGACTAGCGGACTGTACAATGAGCAGTTCTTC.

For the CDR3, the DNA is TGTGCCAGCAGTTTAAACAGGGCTGAAGCTTTCTTT. It encodes CASSLNRAEAFF. The chain has TRBV12-3 or TRBV12-4 and TRBJ1-1, with a weak D call TRBD1 (6 bases). V lost 2 bases and J 6 bases, leaving 7 bases between the germline ends. The CDR3 contains 12 residues.

The CDR3 loop reads CASGSTWEEETQYF. The CDR3, as DNA: TGTGCTAGTGGTAGCACCTGGGAGGAAGAGACCCAGTACTTC. The V and J genes are TRBV12-5 and TRBJ2-5, with D maybe TRBD2 (6 bases). The CDR3 has 14 residues. The V gene lost 5 bases and the J gene lost 3 bases, with 13 bases spanning the gap. Germline CDR1 reads LGHNT; CDR2 reads FRNRAP.

The chain is built from TRBV30 and TRBJ2-1; D possibly corresponds to TRBD2 (5 bases). CDR1 is GTSNPN and CDR2 is SVGIG in the germline V gene (reference sequence). The length of the CDR3 is 15 residues. The V and J ends lost 1 base and 2 bases respectively, with 12 bases between them. CDR3 bases: TGTGCCTGGAGTGATGGAGCGGACCCCTACAATGAGCAGTTCTTC. Protein: CAWSDGADPYNEQFF.

This clone came up once. The chain carries TRBV30 and TRBJ2-3; unclear D gene. Trimming pared 3 bases from V and 0 bases from J, leaving 10 bases between. Germline CDR1 and CDR2: GTSNPN and SVGIG (reference sequence). The CDR3 is made up of 14 amino acids. This CDR3 reads CAWSSAYSTDTQYF. The DNA of the CDR3 is TGTGCCTGGAGCAGCGCCTATAGCACAGATACGCAGTATTTT.

In this sample, this clone turned up once. V usage is TRBV28 and J usage is TRBJ2-3; 13 bases are a match to TRBD2. The germline CDR1 and CDR2 sequences are MDHEN and SYDVKM. The J segment lost 1 base and the V segment lost 7 bases, leaving 8 bases of the junction unmatched. CDR3 length equals 17 residues. CDR3 in DNA: TGTGCCAGCATCCCGGGACTAGCGGGACCCGGCACAGATACGCAGTATTTT. Its protein is CASIPGLAGPGTDTQYF.

The gene calls are TRBV2 and TRBJ2-3; the D gene is possibly TRBD1 (5 bases). V dropped 5 bases and J dropped 7 bases, with 13 bases sitting between them. In germline, CDR1 is SNHLY, CDR2 FYNNEI. This CDR3 is built from 13 residues. The chain's CDR3 is CASSRTKMNTQYF. For the CDR3, the DNA is TGTGCCAGCAGTCGGACAAAGATGAATACGCAGTATTTT. Combining the CDR3 with reference TRBV2 and TRBJ2-3 gives the whole variable domain EPEVTQTPSHQVTQMGQEVILRCVPISNHLYFYWYRQILGQKVEFLVSFYNNEISEKSEIFDDQFSVERPDGSNFTLKIRSTKLEDSAMYFCASSRTKMNTQYFGPGTRLTVL.

The V call is TRBV2, the J call TRBJ2-7; 14 bases map to TRBD2. Germline V gene lookup returns CDR1 SNHLY and CDR2 FYNNEI. There are 16 residues in the CDR3. V was pared by 10 bases and J by 3 bases, with 11 bases of the junction left unmatched. The DNA of the CDR3 is TGTGCCAACATGGGACTAGCGGGAGTCGACCACTACGAGCAGTACTTC. Translating gives CANMGLAGVDHYEQYF.

V usage is TRBV2 and J usage is TRBJ1-1; D is undetermined. Germline loops: CDR1 SNHLY, CDR2 FYNNEI. V lost 6 bases and J lost 8, with 13 bases in between. This CDR3 has 12 residues. The CDR3 DNA reads TGTGCCAGCAGAGCGGATTTTTTGGAAGCTTTCTTT. Amino acid sequence: CASRADFLEAFF.

The chain joins TRBV27 to TRBJ1-2; 11 bases agree with TRBD1. J gave up 2 bases and V 5 bases, and 7 bases lay outside the gene matches. Germline values: CDR1 MNHEY, CDR2 SMNVEV (reference sequence). This CDR3 is built from 16 residues. CDR3 residues: CASSPGTGGLNYGYTF. The CDR3 nucleotides are TGTGCCAGCAGTCCCGGGACAGGGGGACTCAACTATGGCTACACCTTC.

The rearrangement uses TRBV9 and TRBJ1-1; tentatively, D is TRBD1 (6 bases). V gave up 4 bases and J gave up 3 bases, with 10 bases separating them. Germline V gene data show CDR1 as SGDLS and CDR2 as YYNGEE. The CDR3 is 13 residues long. CDR3 coding DNA: TGTGCCAGCAGCCTATGGACAGACACTGAAGCTTTCTTT. Encoded protein: CASSLWTDTEAFF.

A few counts support this clone. The gene calls are TRBV29-1 and TRBJ2-2; D not certain. Trimming removed 7 bases from V and 2 bases from J, with 14 bases in between. This CDR3 has 14 residues. Germline V CDR1 and CDR2: SQVTM, ANQGSEA. CDR3 coding DNA: TGCAGCGCCGAGACACCATCTAACACCGGGGAGCTGTTTTTT. This sequence encodes CSAETPSNTGELFF.

J is TRBJ1-2 and V is TRBV7-2, with 10 nucleotides matching TRBD1. The CDR3 contains 13 residues. V lost 5 bases to trimming and J lost 6 bases; unmatched junction nucleotides: 3. CDR1 and CDR2 from the germline V gene are SGHTA and FQGNSA. The CDR3 nucleotides are TGTGCCAGCAGCGTGGACAGGGGGGATGGCTACACCTTC. This codes for CASSVDRGDGYTF.

V gene TRBV27 combines with J gene TRBJ2-5; 8 bases are shared with TRBD2. The ends lost 3 bases at V and 5 bases at J; junction bases unmatched: 8. This CDR3 comprises 15 residues. Per the germline V gene, CDR1 is MNHEY and CDR2 is SMNVEV (reference sequence). In nucleotides, the CDR3 is TGTGCCAGCAGTTTGCAAGCGGGAGCGGTGGAGACCCAGTACTTC. Translation gives CASSLQAGAVETQYF.

The rearrangement links TRBV18 to TRBJ1-2; the D is unclear. This CDR3 spans 11 amino acids. V lost 3 bases and J lost 6, with 5 bases in between. Looked up from germline, CDR1 is KGHSH and CDR2 is LQKENI. The CDR3 nucleotides are TGTGCCAGCTCACCGGCGGATGGCTACACCTTC. It yields the protein CASSPADGYTF.

This chain connects TRBV7-9 to TRBJ1-4; the match to TRBD1 covers 7 bases. The CDR3 sequence is 16 residues long. CDR1 is SEHNR, CDR2 FQNEAQ, per germline (reference sequence). This CDR3 is CAYPPETGAINEKLFF. In DNA form, the CDR3 reads TGTGCTTACCCCCCGGAAACAGGGGCTATTAATGAAAAACTGTTTTTT.

Details on this clone: The sample carries other DNA sequences with the same CDR3. The J gene is TRBJ1-2, the V gene TRBV3-1 (or the pseudogene TRBV3-2), with D possibly being TRBD1 (6 bases). This CDR3 spans 13 amino acids. Germline CDR1 is LGHDT and CDR2 is YNNKEL (reference sequence). The V and J ends lost 1 base and 4 bases respectively, with 7 bases between them. CDR3 coding DNA: TGTGCCAGCAGCCAAGGGACAGCCTATGGCTACACCTTC. Amino acid sequence: CASSQGTAYGYTF.

This clone was found once. This sequence joins TRBV9 and TRBJ2-2, with D possibly being TRBD2 (6 bases). Germline V lookup: CDR1 SGDLS, CDR2 YYNGEE. Trimming took 7 bases from V and 0 from J, leaving 10 bases between them. This CDR3 has 14 residues. The CDR3, as DNA: TGTGCCAGCGGGCGGGAATCGAACACCGGGGAGCTGTTTTTT. As protein: CASGRESNTGELFF.